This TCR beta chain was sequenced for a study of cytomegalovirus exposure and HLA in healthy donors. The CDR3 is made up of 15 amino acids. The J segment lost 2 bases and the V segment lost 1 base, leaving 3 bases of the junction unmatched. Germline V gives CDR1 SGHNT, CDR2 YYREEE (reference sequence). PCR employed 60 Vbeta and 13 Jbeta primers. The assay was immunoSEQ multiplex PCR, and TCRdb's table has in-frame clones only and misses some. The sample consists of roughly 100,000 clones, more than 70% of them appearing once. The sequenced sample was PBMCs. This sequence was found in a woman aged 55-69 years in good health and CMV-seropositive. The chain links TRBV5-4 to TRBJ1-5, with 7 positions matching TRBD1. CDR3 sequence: CASSLQGTGNQPQHF. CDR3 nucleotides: TGTGCCAGCAGCTTGCAGGGGACAGGCAATCAGCCCCAGCATTTT.